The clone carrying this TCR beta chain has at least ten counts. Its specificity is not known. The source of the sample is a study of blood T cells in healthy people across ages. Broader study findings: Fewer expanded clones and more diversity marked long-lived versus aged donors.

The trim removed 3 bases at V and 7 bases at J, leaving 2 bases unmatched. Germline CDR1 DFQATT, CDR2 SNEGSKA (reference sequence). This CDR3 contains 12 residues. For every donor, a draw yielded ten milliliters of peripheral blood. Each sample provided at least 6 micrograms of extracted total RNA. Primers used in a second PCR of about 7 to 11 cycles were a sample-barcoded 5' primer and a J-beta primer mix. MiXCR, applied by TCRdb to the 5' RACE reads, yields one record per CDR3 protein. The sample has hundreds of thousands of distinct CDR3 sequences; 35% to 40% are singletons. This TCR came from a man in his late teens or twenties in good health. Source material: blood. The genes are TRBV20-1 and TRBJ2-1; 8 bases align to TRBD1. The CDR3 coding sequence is TGCAGTGCTAGCACAGGGGGGAATGAGCAGTTCTTC. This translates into CSASTGGNEQFF.